What follows is one T cell receptor beta chain and its context. Its specificity is not known. This entry comes from a study of T-cell memory formation after mild COVID-19. Via MiXCR, TCRdb re-called the 5' RACE reads, giving one row per CDR3 protein. The profile shows under 90,000 distinct CDR3 sequences, approximately 15% of them singletons. The CDR3 consists of 15 residues. V was pared by 0 bases and J by 5 bases, with 13 bases between. Germline assignment: CDR1 LGHDT and CDR2 YNNKEL (reference sequence). Notes on the study in general: Day 15 to 85 contracting clones showed balanced CD4/CD8; later expanders leaned CD4+.

The genes are TRBV3-1 and TRBJ2-5; perhaps TRBD2 as D (6 bases). The TCR was taken from an adult woman who had mild COVID-19 (a few samples of this study predate the infection). Cell type and time point are not known. Specimen: PBMCs or a T cell subset sorted from them (not recorded which). Here the CDR3 DNA reads TGTGCCAGCAGCCAAGATGGCGGGGCCGGGGAGACCCAGTACTTC. It codes for CASSQDGGAGETQYF.